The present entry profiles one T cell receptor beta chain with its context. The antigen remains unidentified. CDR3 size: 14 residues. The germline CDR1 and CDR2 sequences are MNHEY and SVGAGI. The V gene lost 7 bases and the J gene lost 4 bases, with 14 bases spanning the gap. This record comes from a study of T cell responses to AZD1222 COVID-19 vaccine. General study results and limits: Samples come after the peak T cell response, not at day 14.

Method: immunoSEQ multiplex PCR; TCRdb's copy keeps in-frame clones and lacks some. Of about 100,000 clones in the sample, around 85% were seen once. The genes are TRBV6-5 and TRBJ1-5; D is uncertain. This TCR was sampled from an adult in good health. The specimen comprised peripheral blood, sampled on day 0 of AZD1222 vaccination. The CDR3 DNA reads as TGTGCCAGCATGCATCCTATGGCTAATCAGCCCCAGCATTTT. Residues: CASMHPMANQPQHF.